These 22 T cell receptor beta chains were sequenced from one sample in a study of PD-L1 blockade in urothelial cancer. TCRdb's copy holds only in-frame clones and misses some; the assay was immunoSEQ multiplex PCR. The repertoire holds 100,000 to 150,000 clones, with more than 70% as singletons. As to time point: peripheral blood 6 weeks after treatment start. The material was PBMCs, obtained around atezolizumab (anti-PD-L1) treatment. These receptors were obtained from a middle-aged man with urothelial cancer.

The J gene is TRBJ1-2, the V gene TRBV5-4; 7 positions match TRBD1. The CDR3 has 12 residues. Germline CDR1 is SGHNT and CDR2 is YYREEE (reference sequence). Losses at the gene ends were 4 bases for V and 7 bases for J; bases not matched to a gene: 4. The CDR3 protein is CASSEGAAGYTF. The DNA for the CDR3 is TGTGCCAGCAGCGAGGGGGCGGCTGGCTACACCTTC.

V usage is TRBV28 and J usage is TRBJ2-7; TRBD1 aligns across 11 bases. V lost 6 bases to trimming and J lost 6 bases; unmatched junction nucleotides: 10. CDR3 length equals 15 residues. Germline V gives CDR1 MDHEN, CDR2 SYDVKM. The CDR3 bases are TGTGCCAGCAGCCATGCCGGGACAGGGGGGGGCGAGCAGTACTTC. It yields the protein CASSHAGTGGGEQYF.

The count of this clone is one. The J gene is TRBJ1-4, the V gene TRBV5-1; D may be TRBD1 (6 bases). CDR3 length: 16 residues. Germline CDR1 SGHRS, CDR2 YFSETQ. Between the trimmed V and J ends, which lost 2 bases and 3 bases, there was a span of 14 bases. CDR3 nucleotide sequence: TGCGCCAGCAGCTTTGGACAGCCGTCTTCTAATGAAAAACTGTTTTTT. It specifies CASSFGQPSSNEKLFF.

The J gene is TRBJ2-1, the V gene TRBV9, with 7 bases identical to TRBD2. Germline CDR1 reads SGDLS; CDR2 reads YYNGEE. J gave up 4 bases and V 0 bases, and 4 bases lay outside the gene matches. CDR3 length equals 15 residues. CDR3 in amino acids: CASSVGSGTYNEQFF. The CDR3 DNA follows: TGTGCCAGCAGCGTAGGGAGCGGGACTTACAATGAGCAGTTCTTC.

This clone was recorded only once. The genes are TRBV5-8 and TRBJ2-7, with a possible D match to TRBD2 (6 bases). V was shortened by 6 bases and J by 1 base, with 17 bases between the two germline ends. This CDR3 is built from 15 residues. The V gene's germline CDR1 is SGHTS and CDR2 YDEGEE. The CDR3 DNA follows: TGTGCCAGCACCTCGTACCAGGGAGGTTCCTACGAGCAGTACTTC. Residues: CASTSYQGGSYEQYF.

This clone came up once. V and J are TRBV19 and TRBJ2-3, with 9 bases aligning to TRBD1. CDR1 is LNHDA, CDR2 SQIVND, per germline (reference sequence). This CDR3 has 15 residues. The V segment lost 4 bases and the J segment 0 bases; nucleotides outside the gene matches: 2. For the CDR3, the DNA is TGTGCCAGTAGTAACAGGGGGCACAGCACAGATACGCAGTATTTT. The encoded protein is CASSNRGHSTDTQYF.

V and J are TRBV19 and TRBJ2-6; 10 positions agree with TRBD2. This CDR3 contains 16 residues. Looked up from germline, CDR1 is LNHDA and CDR2 is SQIVND (reference sequence). V lost 7 bases to trimming and J lost 2 bases; unmatched junction nucleotides: 5. The chain's CDR3 is CASTWTSGTGANVLTF. CDR3 nucleotides: TGTGCCAGTACTTGGACTAGCGGAACTGGGGCCAACGTCCTGACTTTC.

The CDR3, as DNA: TGTGCCAGCAGCGTAGGGCGGGACTCCTACAATGAGCAGTTCTTC. It encodes CASSVGRDSYNEQFF. This chain uses TRBV9 with TRBJ2-1; TRBD2 is a possible D gene (6 bases). The CDR3 covers 15 residues. V was pared by 0 bases and J by 0 bases, with 7 bases between. The germline V gene encodes CDR1 SGDLS and CDR2 YYNGEE.

As to this clone: The sample holds other DNA sequences that translate to the same CDR3. The V gene is TRBV5-1, the J gene TRBJ2-7; 11 nucleotides align to TRBD1. CDR3 length: 14 residues. Germline V lookup: CDR1 SGHRS, CDR2 YFSETQ. V lost 0 bases, J lost 4 bases, and 0 bases stayed unmatched. CDR3 in amino acids: CASSLGDRGYEQYF. In DNA form, the CDR3 reads TGCGCCAGCAGCTTGGGGGACAGGGGGTACGAGCAGTACTTC.

The chain employs TRBV27 and TRBJ2-7; TRBD2 might be the D (8 bases). CDR3 length equals 16 residues. The V end lost 2 bases, the J end lost 6 bases, and 20 bases lay between the germline ends. Per the germline V gene, CDR1 is MNHEY and CDR2 is SMNVEV (reference sequence). CDR3: CASSLGVGTRGREQYF. CDR3 nucleotides: TGTGCCAGCAGTTTAGGGGTAGGGACTAGGGGGCGCGAGCAGTACTTC.

The V and J genes are TRBV6-5 and TRBJ2-5, with TRBD2 identical over 7 bases. With V trimmed by 5 bases and J by 1 base, 7 bases remained unmatched. The germline gives CDR1 MNHEY, CDR2 SVGAGI. The CDR3 has 15 residues. CDR3 loop: CASSVGGESQETQYF. The CDR3 DNA reads as TGTGCCAGCAGTGTGGGGGGGGAAAGCCAAGAGACCCAGTACTTC.

The rearrangement joins TRBV19 to TRBJ2-7, with D possibly being TRBD2 (6 bases). This CDR3 region has 11 residues. Germline V CDR1 and CDR2: LNHDA, SQIVND (reference sequence). Trimming cost V 8 bases and J 7 bases, with 12 bases left between them. CDR3 loop: CASGGSGEQYF. CDR3 DNA sequence: TGTGCCAGTGGGGGGTCGGGAGAGCAGTACTTC.

The chain has TRBV6-1 and TRBJ2-1, with D tentatively TRBD1 (6 bases). Trimming pared 4 bases from V and 8 bases from J, leaving 18 bases between. Germline V lookup: CDR1 MNHNS, CDR2 SASEGT. This CDR3 spans 15 amino acids. The CDR3: CASSVRGVTPHEQFF. For the CDR3, the DNA is TGTGCCAGCAGTGTCAGGGGCGTCACCCCACATGAGCAGTTCTTC.

This clone came up a few times. This chain connects TRBV19 to TRBJ1-5; 8 nucleotides align to TRBD1. This CDR3 has 15 amino acids. Germline assignment: CDR1 LNHDA and CDR2 SQIVND (reference sequence). V gave up 5 bases and J gave up 2 bases; unmatched junction bases: 5. The DNA of the CDR3 is TGTGCCAGTAGTGAGGGGGACAGGCGCAATCAGCCCCAGCATTTT. It encodes CASSEGDRRNQPQHF. The variable domain in full, with the rest retrieved from reference TRBV19 and TRBJ1-5, is DGGITQSPKYLFRKEGQNVTLSCEQNLNHDAMYWYRQDPGQGLRLIYYSQIVNDFQKGDIAEGYSVSREKKESFPLTVTSAQKNPTAFYLCASSEGDRRNQPQHFGDGTRLSIL.

The chain employs TRBV28 and TRBJ1-5, with D maybe TRBD1 (6 bases). The CDR3 is 15 amino acids. CDR1 is MDHEN, CDR2 SYDVKM, per germline. The V end lost 5 bases, the J end lost 4 bases, and 15 bases lay between the germline ends. The DNA of the CDR3 is TGTGCCAGCAGTCCGGGCGGAACAGGGAATCAGCCCCAGCATTTT. It codes for CASSPGGTGNQPQHF.

The V gene is TRBV7-9, the J gene TRBJ1-2; D possibly corresponds to TRBD1 (6 bases). The CDR3 consists of 13 residues. Germline values: CDR1 SEHNR, CDR2 FQNEAQ (reference sequence). Between the trimmed V and J ends, which lost 5 bases and 8 bases, there was a span of 15 bases. Here the CDR3 reads CASSGLTGVGYTF. In nucleotides, the CDR3 is TGTGCCAGCAGCGGACTGACAGGAGTCGGCTACACCTTC.

This chain connects TRBV9 to TRBJ2-3; unclear D gene. Trimming removed 2 bases at V and 0 bases at J, with 4 bases between. In germline, CDR1 is SGDLS, CDR2 YYNGEE. The CDR3 is 13 amino acids. This CDR3 is CASSVSSTDTQYF. The DNA of the CDR3 is TGTGCCAGCAGCGTCTCTAGCACAGATACGCAGTATTTT.

This chain joins TRBV7-3 and TRBJ2-3; D is ambiguous. Trimming removed 3 bases at V and 2 bases at J, with 12 bases between. The CDR3 spans 15 residues. Germline loops: CDR1 SGHTA, CDR2 FQGTGA. The DNA of the CDR3 is TGTGCCAGCAGCTTTCGAGGAACACCCACAGATACGCAGTATTTT. Its translation is CASSFRGTPTDTQYF.

The table lists this clone with a few counts. The chain is built from TRBV7-2 and TRBJ2-7, with 10 bases matching TRBD2. CDR3 size: 14 residues. J was trimmed by 5 bases and V by 5 bases; bases with no gene match: 6. Per germline, CDR1 SGHTA and CDR2 FQGNSA. The CDR3 here is CASSPLAGAHEQYF. In DNA, the CDR3 is TGTGCCAGCAGCCCCCTAGCGGGAGCCCACGAGCAGTACTTC.

The rearrangement links TRBV6-6 to TRBJ2-1; D unresolved. The germline V gene has CDR1 MNHNY and CDR2 SVGAGI (reference sequence). The V and J ends lost 7 bases and 2 bases respectively, with 12 bases between them. CDR3 length: 14 residues. The CDR3 loop reads CASTGRVAYNEQFF. In DNA form, the CDR3 reads TGTGCCAGCACAGGCCGAGTTGCCTACAATGAGCAGTTCTTC.

The sample holds one count of this clone. This chain connects TRBV6-4 to TRBJ1-5; D gene unclear. Per germline, CDR1 MRHNA and CDR2 SNTAGT. CDR3 length: 13 residues. V gave up 4 bases and J gave up 5 bases, with 9 bases separating them. In nucleotides, the CDR3 is TGTGCCAGCAGTGTCCAGGAAGATCAGCCCCAGCATTTT. Translating it yields CASSVQEDQPQHF.

In its sample, this clone was seen a few times. The chain is built from TRBV5-1 and TRBJ2-2; TRBD1 might be the D (6 bases). V lost 7 bases, J lost 1 base, and 11 bases lay in between. The CDR3 runs 14 residues. Germline lookup yields CDR1 SGHRS and CDR2 YFSETQ. CDR3 sequence: CASGLGGNTGELFF. CDR3 bases: TGCGCCAGCGGGCTAGGGGGGAACACCGGGGAGCTGTTTTTT.